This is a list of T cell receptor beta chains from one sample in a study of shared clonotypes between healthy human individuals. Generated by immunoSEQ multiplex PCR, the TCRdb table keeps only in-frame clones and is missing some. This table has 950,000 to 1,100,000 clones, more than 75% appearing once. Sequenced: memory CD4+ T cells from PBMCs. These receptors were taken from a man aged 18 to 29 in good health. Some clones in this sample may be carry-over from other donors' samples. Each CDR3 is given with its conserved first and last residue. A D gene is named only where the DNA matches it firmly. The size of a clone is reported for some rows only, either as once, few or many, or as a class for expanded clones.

CDR3nt: TGTGCCAGCATGGTAGGGCGCACAGATACGCAGTATTTT
CDR3aa: CASMVGRTDTQYF
d_gene: .
abundance: .
v_gene: TRBV28
j_gene: TRBJ2-3

CDR3nt: TGTGCCTGGAGCCAGGGACTAGCGGCCAATGAGCAGTTCTTC
CDR3aa: CAWSQGLAANEQFF
d_gene: TRBD2
abundance: many
v_gene: TRBV30
j_gene: TRBJ2-1

CDR3nt: TGTGCCTGGGCCAAGGGCTCCAAAAACATTCAGTACTTC
CDR3aa: CAWAKGSKNIQYF
d_gene: .
abundance: .
v_gene: TRBV30
j_gene: TRBJ2-4

CDR3nt: TGTGCCAGCACCTTGGGAGGGGAAAGAAAGACCCAGTACTTC
CDR3aa: CASTLGGERKTQYF
d_gene: TRBD2
abundance: .
v_gene: TRBV28
j_gene: TRBJ2-5

CDR3nt: TGCGCCAGCAGCCAGCCGGGACAGGCAGACTATGGCTACACCTTC
CDR3aa: CASSQPGQADYGYTF
d_gene: TRBD1
abundance: few
v_gene: TRBV4-1
j_gene: TRBJ1-2

CDR3nt: TGTGCCAGCAGCTCCGTAGCCAGGGACAGGGGTTTCACAGATACGCAGTATTTT
CDR3aa: CASSSVARDRGFTDTQYF
d_gene: TRBD1
abundance: once
v_gene: TRBV13
j_gene: TRBJ2-3

CDR3nt: TGTGCCAGCAGTCCCGCGCTGGGCGCCGGCTATGGCTACACCTTC
CDR3aa: CASSPALGAGYGYTF
d_gene: .
abundance: .
v_gene: TRBV28
j_gene: TRBJ1-2

CDR3nt: TGTGCCAGCAGCTTATCATCCGGGGACTCCTACGAGCAGTACTTC
CDR3aa: CASSLSSGDSYEQYF
d_gene: .
abundance: .
v_gene: TRBV11-2
j_gene: TRBJ2-7

CDR3nt: TGTGCCAGCTCTCCAACAGGGGAAAGTGGCTACACCTTC
CDR3aa: CASSPTGESGYTF
d_gene: TRBD1
abundance: once
v_gene: TRBV18
j_gene: TRBJ1-2

CDR3nt: TGTGCCAGCAGTGTGACAGGGGAAAGCAATCAGCCCCAGCATTTT
CDR3aa: CASSVTGESNQPQHF
d_gene: TRBD1
abundance: .
v_gene: TRBV5-5
j_gene: TRBJ1-5

CDR3nt: TGCGCCAGCAGCGCGGGACTAGCGGGTTATTTAGCAGATACGCAGTATTTT
CDR3aa: CASSAGLAGYLADTQYF
d_gene: TRBD2
abundance: .
v_gene: TRBV5-1
j_gene: TRBJ2-3

CDR3nt: TGTGCCAGCAGCCGTAATTTAGGGGGACAAGAAGAGACCCAGTACTTC
CDR3aa: CASSRNLGGQEETQYF
d_gene: .
abundance: .
v_gene: TRBV7-7
j_gene: TRBJ2-5

CDR3nt: TGTGCCAGCAGTCCGGGACAGAGCTACGAGCAGTACTTC
CDR3aa: CASSPGQSYEQYF
d_gene: TRBD1
abundance: .
v_gene: TRBV28
j_gene: TRBJ2-7

CDR3nt: TGTGCCAGCAGGGCTCAGGACAGGGTCGGCTATGGCTACACCTTC
CDR3aa: CASRAQDRVGYGYTF
d_gene: TRBD1
abundance: .
v_gene: TRBV28
j_gene: TRBJ1-2

CDR3nt: TGCAGCGGAGGCACAGATACGCAGTATTTT
CDR3aa: CSGGTDTQYF
d_gene: .
abundance: .
v_gene: TRBV29-1
j_gene: TRBJ2-3

CDR3nt: TGTGCCAGCAGGGCGGACTATGAGCAGTTCTTC
CDR3aa: CASRADYEQFF
d_gene: .
abundance: .
v_gene: TRBV2
j_gene: TRBJ2-1

CDR3nt: TGTGCCAGCAGTTCGACCGGGACAGGTATCAATGAGCAGTTCTTC
CDR3aa: CASSSTGTGINEQFF
d_gene: TRBD1
abundance: many
v_gene: TRBV6-5
j_gene: TRBJ2-1

CDR3nt: TGTGCCAGCAGTTCCCAACGGACTAGCGGGAGCACAGATACGCAGTATTTT
CDR3aa: CASSSQRTSGSTDTQYF
d_gene: TRBD2
abundance: .
v_gene: TRBV27
j_gene: TRBJ2-3